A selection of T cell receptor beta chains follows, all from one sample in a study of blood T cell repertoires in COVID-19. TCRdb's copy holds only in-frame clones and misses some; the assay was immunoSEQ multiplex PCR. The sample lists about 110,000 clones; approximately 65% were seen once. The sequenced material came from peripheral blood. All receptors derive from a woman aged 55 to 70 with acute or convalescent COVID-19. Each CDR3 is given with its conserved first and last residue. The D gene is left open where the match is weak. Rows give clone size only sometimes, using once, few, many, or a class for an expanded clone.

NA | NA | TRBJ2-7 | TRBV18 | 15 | CASSPAARRRTEQYF | TGTGCCAGCTCGCCAGCCGCCCGGAGGCGTACCGAGCAGTACTTC
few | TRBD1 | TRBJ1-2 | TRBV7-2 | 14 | CASSSGTGTFGYTF | TGTGCCAGCAGCTCTGGGACAGGGACGTTTGGCTACACCTTC
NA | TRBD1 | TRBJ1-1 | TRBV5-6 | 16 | CASSLGQGVINTEAFF | TGTGCCAGCAGCTTGGGACAGGGGGTAATAAACACTGAAGCTTTCTTT
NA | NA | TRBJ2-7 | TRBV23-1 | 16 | CASSPCGGSVLHEQYF | TGCGCCAGCAGTCCATGCGGCGGCAGCGTTCTCCACGAGCAGTACTTC
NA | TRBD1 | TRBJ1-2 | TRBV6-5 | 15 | CASRRGTGGSYGYTF | TGTGCCAGCAGACGAGGGACAGGGGGAAGCTATGGCTACACCTTC
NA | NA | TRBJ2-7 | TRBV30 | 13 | CAWNTGSSYEQYF | TGTGCCTGGAACACAGGGAGCTCCTACGAGCAGTACTTC
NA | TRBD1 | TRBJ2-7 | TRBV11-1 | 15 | CASSPRGQGVHEQYF | TGTGCCAGCAGCCCACGGGGACAGGGGGTTCACGAGCAGTACTTC
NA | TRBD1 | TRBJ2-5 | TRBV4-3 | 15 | CASSHGQGLGETQYF | TGCGCCAGCAGCCACGGACAGGGGTTGGGAGAGACCCAGTACTTC
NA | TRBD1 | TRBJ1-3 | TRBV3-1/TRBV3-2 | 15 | CASSPDRGLGNTIYF | TGTGCCAGCAGCCCGGACAGGGGGCTGGGAAACACCATATATTTT
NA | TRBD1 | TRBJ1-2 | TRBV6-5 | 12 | CATGQGNYGYTF | TGTGCCACCGGACAGGGGAACTATGGCTACACCTTC
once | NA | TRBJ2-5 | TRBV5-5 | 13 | CASSSPGGETQYF | TGTGCCAGCAGCTCCCCAGGGGGGGAGACCCAGTACTTC
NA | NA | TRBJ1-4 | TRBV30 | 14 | CAWSVDWLTGKLFF | TGTGCCTGGAGTGTGGATTGGTTAACGGGGAAACTGTTTTTT
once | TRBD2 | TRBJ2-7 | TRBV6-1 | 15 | CASRETSGAPYEQYF | TGTGCCAGCAGAGAGACTAGCGGGGCCCCCTACGAGCAGTACTTC
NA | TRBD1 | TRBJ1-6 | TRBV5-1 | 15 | CASSGTGAGNSPLHF | TGCGCCAGCAGCGGGACAGGGGCGGGGAATTCACCCCTCCACTTT
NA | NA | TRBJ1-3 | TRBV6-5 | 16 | CASSFRPDSSGNTIYF | TGTGCCAGCAGTTTTCGGCCGGACAGCTCTGGAAACACCATATATTTT
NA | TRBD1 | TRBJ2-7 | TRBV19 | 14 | CASSTGTVTYEQYF | TGTGCCAGTAGTACCGGGACAGTTACCTACGAGCAGTACTTC
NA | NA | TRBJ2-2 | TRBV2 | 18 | CASSEEVLGQKYTGELFF | TGTGCCAGCAGTGAAGAAGTTTTGGGACAAAAGTACACCGGGGAGCTGTTTTTT
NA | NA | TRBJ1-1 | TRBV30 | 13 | CAWTGDANTEAFF | TGTGCCTGGACAGGGGACGCGAACACTGAAGCTTTCTTT
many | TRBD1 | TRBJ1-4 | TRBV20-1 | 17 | CSASSPLSGQGNEKLFF | TGCAGTGCTAGTTCCCCCCTATCGGGACAGGGAAATGAAAAACTGTTTTTT
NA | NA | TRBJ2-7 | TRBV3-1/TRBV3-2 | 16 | CASSQGARMTGYEQYF | TGTGCCAGCAGCCAAGGCGCCAGGATGACCGGCTACGAGCAGTACTTC
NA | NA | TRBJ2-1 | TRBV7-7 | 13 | CASSSRVDNEQFF | TGTGCCAGCAGCAGCAGGGTTGACAATGAGCAGTTCTTC
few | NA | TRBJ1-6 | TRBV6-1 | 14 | CASSETGGNSPLHF | TGTGCCAGCAGTGAGACAGGTGGCAATTCACCCCTCCACTTT
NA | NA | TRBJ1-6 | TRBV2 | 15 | CASSEAGTYNSPLHF | TGTGCCAGCAGTGAGGCAGGAACCTATAATTCACCCCTCCACTTT
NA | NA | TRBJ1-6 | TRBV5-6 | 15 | CASSLNRRPNSPLHF | TGTGCCAGCAGCTTAAACAGGAGACCGAATTCACCCCTCCACTTT